This TCR beta chain derives from a study of T-cell memory formation after mild COVID-19. The wider study: TCR clusters were largely donor specific.

This clonotype has only a few counts. The antigen is undetermined. Barcoded TCR alpha and TCR beta cDNA libraries with UMIs came from 5'RACE using constant-segment primers. MiXCR, applied by TCRdb to the 5' RACE reads, yields one record per CDR3 protein. Of 450,000 to 650,000 distinct CDR3 sequences in the sample, over 20% are singletons; the top ten hold approximately 13%. Germline trimming cut 7 bases from V and 10 bases from J; bases unmatched to any gene: 7. The CDR3 has 12 residues. Study results and limitations: Researchers report contracting CD4+ clones mostly in CM and EM, with CD8+ clones in EMRA. There was a balanced CD4/CD8 profile in clones contracting day 15 to 85, and later expanders leaned CD4+.

This TCR was sampled from an adult woman who had mild COVID-19 (a few samples of this study predate the infection). Cell type and time point are not known. Sequences were obtained from PBMCs or a T cell subset sorted from them (not recorded which). This sequence joins TRBV12-3 or TRBV12-4 and TRBJ2-1, with 7 positions matching TRBD2. The CDR3 DNA is TGTGCCAGCACCAAAACTAGCGAGGAGCAGTTCTTC. This gives the protein CASTKTSEEQFF.